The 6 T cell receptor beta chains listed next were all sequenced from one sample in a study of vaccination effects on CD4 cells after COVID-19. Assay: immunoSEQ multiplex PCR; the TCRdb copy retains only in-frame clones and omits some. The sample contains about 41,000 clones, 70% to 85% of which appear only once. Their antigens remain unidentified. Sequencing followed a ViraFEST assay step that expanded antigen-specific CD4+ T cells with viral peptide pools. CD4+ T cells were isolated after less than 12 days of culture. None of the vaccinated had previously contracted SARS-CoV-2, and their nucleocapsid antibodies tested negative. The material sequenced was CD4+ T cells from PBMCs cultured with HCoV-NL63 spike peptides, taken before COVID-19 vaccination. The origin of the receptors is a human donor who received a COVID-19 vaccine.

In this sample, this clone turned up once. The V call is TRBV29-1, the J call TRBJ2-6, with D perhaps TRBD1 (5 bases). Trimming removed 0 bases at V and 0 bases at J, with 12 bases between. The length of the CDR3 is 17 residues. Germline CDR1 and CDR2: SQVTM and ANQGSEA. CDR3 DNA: TGCAGCGTTGAAGATCAACAGGACATCTCTGGGGCCAACGTCCTGACTTTC. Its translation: CSVEDQQDISGANVLTF. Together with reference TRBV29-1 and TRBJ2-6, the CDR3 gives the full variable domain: SAVISQKPSRDICQRGTSLTIQCQVDSQVTMMFWYRQQPGQSLTLIATANQGSEATYESGFVIDKFPISRPNLTFSTLTVSNMSPEDSSIYLCSVEDQQDISGANVLTFGAGSRLTVL.

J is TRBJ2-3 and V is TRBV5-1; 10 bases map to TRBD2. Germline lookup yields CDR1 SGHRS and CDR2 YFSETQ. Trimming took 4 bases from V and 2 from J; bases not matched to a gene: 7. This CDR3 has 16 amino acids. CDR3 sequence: CASSPTTSGVTDTQYF. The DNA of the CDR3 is TGCGCCAGCAGCCCCACAACTAGCGGGGTCACAGATACGCAGTATTTT.

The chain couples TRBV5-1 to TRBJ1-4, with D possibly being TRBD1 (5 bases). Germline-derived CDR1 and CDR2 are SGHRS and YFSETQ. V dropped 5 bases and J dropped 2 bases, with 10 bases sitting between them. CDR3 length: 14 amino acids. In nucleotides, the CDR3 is TGCGCCAGCAGTCGGACATCTACTAATGAAAAACTGTTTTTT. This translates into CASSRTSTNEKLFF.

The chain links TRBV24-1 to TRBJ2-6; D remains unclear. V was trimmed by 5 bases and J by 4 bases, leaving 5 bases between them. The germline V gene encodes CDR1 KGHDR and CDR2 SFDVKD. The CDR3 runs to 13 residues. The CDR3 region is CATSVSGANVLTF. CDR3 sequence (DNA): TGTGCCACCAGTGTCTCCGGGGCCAACGTCCTGACTTTC.

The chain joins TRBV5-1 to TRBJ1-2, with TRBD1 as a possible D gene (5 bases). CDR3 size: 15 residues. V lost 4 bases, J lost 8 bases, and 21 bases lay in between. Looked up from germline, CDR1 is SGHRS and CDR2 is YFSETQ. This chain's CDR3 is CASSPDSGARRGYTF. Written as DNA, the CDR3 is TGCGCCAGCAGCCCAGATAGCGGGGCCCGACGGGGCTACACCTTC.

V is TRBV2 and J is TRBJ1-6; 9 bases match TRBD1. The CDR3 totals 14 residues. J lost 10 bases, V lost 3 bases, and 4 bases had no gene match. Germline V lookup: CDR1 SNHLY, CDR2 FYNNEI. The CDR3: CASSDGTGRSPLHF. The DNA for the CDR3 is TGTGCCAGCAGTGACGGGACAGGGAGATCACCCCTCCACTTT.